This T cell receptor (beta chain) was observed in a study of OX40 agonist ivuxolimab in advanced cancers. A note on the overall study: Ivuxolimab, which targeted the costimulatory receptor OX40 (CD134), was an agonistic, fully human IgG2 monoclonal antibody. Intravenous ivuxolimab was administered to patients every 2 weeks at six dose levels: 0.01, 0.1, 0.3, 1.5, 3 and 10 mg/kg. Prior anti-PD-1, anti-PD-L1 or anti-CTLA-4 therapy was permitted, and 40% to 50% of dose-escalation patients had received checkpoint inhibitors. The monotherapy dose-escalation portion (N of about 57 patients) of the phase I ivuxolimab trial is reported in the paper. Peripheral TCRbeta sequencing aimed to test whether ivuxolimab altered TCR sequence diversity and caused clonal T-cell expansion. Three dose-escalation patients achieved partial responses, one with hepatocellular carcinoma and two with cutaneous melanoma. Among the roughly 52 dose-escalation patients, around 19 had hepatocellular carcinoma, around 15 melanoma, 9 renal cell carcinoma and 9 head and neck cancer. In the dose-escalation cohort, around 80% of patients were male, and the mean age was 60 years with a range of roughly 23 to 79. The research as a whole found: Which antigens the clonally expanded peripheral T cells were specific for was not determined. At doses of 0.1 to 3.0 mg/kg, clonal expansion of both CD4+ and CD8+ blood T cells was observed from baseline to week 6. Partial responders in the 0.1-3.0 mg/kg groups had among the lowest normalized peripheral clonal expansion, especially among CD8+ T cells. Low levels of normalized T-cell clonal expansion were also seen in some patients who did not respond. After ivuxolimab, expanded clones were on average more numerous among CD8+ T cells than among CD4+ T cells.

The germline V gene supplies CDR1 MGHDK and CDR2 SYGVNS. From the cysteine through the phenylalanine, the CDR3 covers 13 amino acids. The DNA shown is the 39-base CDR3, in frame from base 1. V drops 4 bases and J drops 1 base, leaving 6 bases in between. The trial excluded patients who had a history of autoimmune disease or were on systemic immunosuppression. Peripheral blood for TCR sequencing was drawn from every dose cohort at baseline, at cycle 4 day 1 and at cycle 7 day 1. The samples were taken from a phase I, first-in-human, multicenter, open-label dose-escalation trial of ivuxolimab. Adults with locally advanced or metastatic melanoma, renal cell, hepatocellular, or head and neck squamous cell carcinoma were enrolled in the trial. Before TCR sequencing, CD4+ T cells and CD8+ T cells were sorted from peripheral blood as separate populations. For this clone: Its antigen remains undetermined. No per-base quality is available; no much larger clone lies one base away.

Genomic DNA was extracted from sorted cells for sequencing of the TCRbeta CDR3 region. TCRbeta CDR3 regions were sequenced using the immunoSEQ Assay. The table comes from immuneACCESS by way of TCRdb, which keeps in-frame sequences with V and J called. Part of the clones is missing from these tables; in studies checked, under half for an unresolved V gene and the rest for unknown reasons. For this sample the table gives around 80,000 clones, of which approximately 80% were detected only once. 0.4% to 0.55% of the sample is held by the ten biggest clonotypes. This TCR was recovered from an adult with an advanced solid tumor such as melanoma, head and neck, liver or kidney cancer. This specimen consisted of CD4+ or CD8+ T cells sorted from blood, obtained in a trial of the OX40 agonist ivuxolimab. The V and J genes are TRBV25-1 and TRBJ2-3; no D segment can be confidently identified. The nucleotide sequence is TGTGCCAGCAGTGCGGTCCGCACAGATACGCAGTATTTT. It codes for CASSAVRTDTQYF.